A single sample gave rise to the 15 T cell receptor beta chains below, sequenced in a study of blood T cell repertoires in COVID-19. Libraries were prepared by immunoSEQ multiplex PCR; TCRdb keeps only in-frame clonotypes and omits some of them. The sample yields around 300,000 clones, roughly 89% seen once. The sequencing input was PBMCs or T cells enriched from blood (not recorded which). The receptors derive from a woman aged 40 to 50 who had recovered from COVID-19.

The gene calls are TRBV6-5 and TRBJ1-5, with a possible D match to TRBD1 (6 bases). This CDR3 region has 15 residues. The V and J ends lost 8 bases and 7 bases respectively, with 21 bases between them. Germline V gene sequence: CDR1 MNHEY, CDR2 SVGAGI. The DNA of the CDR3 is TGTGCCAGCGGCCGGGACAAGATTTCGGGGCAGCCCCAGCATTTT. Translated, it gives CASGRDKISGQPQHF.

The CDR3 sequence is CASSRKGDRFVAFF. Here the CDR3 DNA reads TGTGCCAGCAGCCGTAAGGGGGACAGGTTTGTAGCTTTCTTT. The rearrangement joins TRBV16 to TRBJ1-1; 8 bases are shared with TRBD1. The germline CDR1 and CDR2 sequences are KGHSY and FQNENV. The CDR3 length is 14 residues. Trimming removed 4 bases from V and 10 bases from J; junction bases left unmatched: 11.

The chain links TRBV7-8 to TRBJ1-2; D is uncertain. V lost 0 bases and J lost 6, with 14 bases in between. The CDR3 extends over 15 amino acids. Germline values: CDR1 SGHVS, CDR2 FQNEAQ. The DNA for the CDR3 is TGTGCCAGCAGCTTAGCCTTTCCACCGAGAGATGGCTACACCTTC. Translating it yields CASSLAFPPRDGYTF.

The rearrangement joins TRBV18 to TRBJ2-5, with D possibly TRBD2 on 5 matching bases. This CDR3 is 15 amino acids long. The germline CDR1 and CDR2 sequences are KGHSH and LQKENI. The V end lost 1 base, the J end lost 1 base, and 10 bases lay between the germline ends. CDR3 in amino acids: CASSPLREPQETQYF. CDR3 nucleotides: TGTGCCAGCTCACCACTGAGGGAACCCCAAGAGACCCAGTACTTC.

The chain combines TRBV7-9 with TRBJ2-5; 11 bases agree with TRBD1. Germline lookup yields CDR1 SEHNR and CDR2 FQNEAQ (reference sequence). This CDR3 has 14 residues. Trimming at V came to 7 bases and at J to 5 bases, leaving 6 bases not matched to a gene. For the CDR3, the DNA is TGTGCCAGCATGGACAGGGGGCCGGTGGAGACCCAGTACTTC. Translation: CASMDRGPVETQYF.

The chain carries TRBV6-2 or TRBV6-3 and TRBJ1-5, with D hard to call. The CDR3 runs to 17 residues. V was pared by 2 bases and J by 3 bases, with 17 bases between. Germline V gene lookup returns CDR1 MNHEY and CDR2 SVGEGT. CDR3 nucleotides: TGTGCCAGCAGTTACCCCCCTTTCAGGCTACCCAATCAGCCCCAGCATTTT. This translates into CASSYPPFRLPNQPQHF.

The rearrangement links TRBV5-1 to TRBJ2-2; 7 nucleotides align to TRBD1. With V trimmed by 1 base and J by 5 bases, 5 bases remained unmatched. The CDR3 consists of 15 residues. Germline CDR1 and CDR2: SGHRS and YFSETQ. CDR3 bases: TGCGCCAGCAGCTTGCCAGGGGGTGTAACCGGGGAGCTGTTTTTT. This encodes CASSLPGGVTGELFF.

In nucleotides, the CDR3 is TGTGCCAGCAGCCAAGGGCCGGGAGTGAACACTGAAGCTTTCTTT. Encoded protein: CASSQGPGVNTEAFF. This chain uses TRBV3-1 (or the pseudogene TRBV3-2) with TRBJ1-1; D gene unclear. The CDR3 extends over 15 amino acids. Germline V gene sequence: CDR1 LGHDT, CDR2 YNNKEL (reference sequence). Trimming left V 1 base short and J 0 bases short, with 9 bases between.

The chain recombines TRBV5-4 with TRBJ1-2; 7 bases line up with TRBD1. Germline V CDR1 and CDR2: SGHNT, YYREEE (reference sequence). CDR3 length equals 16 residues. The J segment lost 4 bases and the V segment lost 0 bases, leaving 9 bases of the junction unmatched. This CDR3 is CASSLEEWDSPYGYTF. The CDR3 DNA reads as TGTGCCAGCAGCTTGGAGGAATGGGACAGCCCCTATGGCTACACCTTC.

The V and J genes are TRBV30 and TRBJ2-7; D might be TRBD2 (6 bases). Looked up from germline, CDR1 is GTSNPN and CDR2 is SVGIG (reference sequence). V was shortened by 3 bases and J by 4 bases, with 7 bases between the two germline ends. The CDR3 is made up of 11 amino acids. The CDR3 DNA is TGTGCCTGGAGGCGGGATTACGAGCAGTACTTC. This translates into CAWRRDYEQYF.

CDR3 residues: CASSPDGGARTDTQYF. The CDR3 DNA reads as TGTGCCAGCAGTCCGGATGGGGGGGCACGGACAGATACGCAGTATTTT. The chain recombines TRBV27 with TRBJ2-3; D possibly corresponds to TRBD2 (7 bases). The V end was cut by 5 bases, the J end by 3 bases, with 18 bases between. The CDR3 is 16 residues long. Germline CDR1 reads MNHEY; CDR2 reads SMNVEV (reference sequence).

The J gene is TRBJ1-5, the V gene TRBV3-1 (or the pseudogene TRBV3-2), with D unclear. Germline loops: CDR1 LGHDT, CDR2 YNNKEL (reference sequence). CDR3 length: 16 residues. V was cut by 4 bases and J by 1 base, with 14 bases left in between. Written as DNA, the CDR3 is TGTGCCAGCAGCCCCACAGTTGGGCGAAGCAATCAGCCCCAGCATTTT. Translating it yields CASSPTVGRSNQPQHF.

The rearrangement links TRBV5-1 to TRBJ1-3; 7 bases are shared with TRBD1. The CDR3 is 17 amino acids. The trim removed 3 bases at V and 0 bases at J, leaving 9 bases unmatched. The germline V gene encodes CDR1 SGHRS and CDR2 YFSETQ. Here the CDR3 reads CASSSDPGTVSGNTIYF. CDR3 nucleotides: TGCGCCAGCAGCTCGGACCCCGGGACAGTCTCTGGAAACACCATATATTTT.

The chain joins TRBV5-4 to TRBJ1-6; tentatively, D is TRBD1 (6 bases). From germline, CDR1 is SGHNT and CDR2 YYREEE (reference sequence). Trimming shortened V by 5 bases and J by 8 bases, and 11 bases separated the two germline ends. The CDR3 sequence is 13 residues long. CDR3 DNA sequence: TGTGCCAGCAGACAGGGATCGGATTCACCCCTCCACTTT. Protein product: CASRQGSDSPLHF.

The V call is TRBV6-1, the J call TRBJ1-3; D remains ambiguous. The CDR3 runs 16 residues. Trimming pared 2 bases from V and 0 bases from J, leaving 11 bases between. CDR1 and CDR2 (germline): MNHNS, SASEGT. The CDR3 nucleotides read TGTGCCAGCAGTGAAATCAGTTTAAGCTCTGGAAACACCATATATTTT. Protein: CASSEISLSSGNTIYF.